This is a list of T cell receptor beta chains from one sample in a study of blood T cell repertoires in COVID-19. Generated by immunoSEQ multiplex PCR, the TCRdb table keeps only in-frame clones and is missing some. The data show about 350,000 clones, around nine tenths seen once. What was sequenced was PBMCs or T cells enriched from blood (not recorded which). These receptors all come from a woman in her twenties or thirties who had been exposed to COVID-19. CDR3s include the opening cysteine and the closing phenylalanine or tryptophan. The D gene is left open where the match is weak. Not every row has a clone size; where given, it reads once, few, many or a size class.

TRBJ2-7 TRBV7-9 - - TGTGCCAGCAGGCCGCAGGGCCACGAGCAGTACTTC CASRPQGHEQYF
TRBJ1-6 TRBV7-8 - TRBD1 TGTGCCAGCAGCCTCAATACAGGGGGGTTTTCACCCCTCCACTTT CASSLNTGGFSPLHF
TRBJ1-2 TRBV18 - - TGTGCCAGCTCACCGGACAGAGACTATGGCTACACCTTC CASSPDRDYGYTF
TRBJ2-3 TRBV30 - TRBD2 TGTGCCTTCAGACTAGCGGGACTGACAGATACGCAGTATTTT CAFRLAGLTDTQYF
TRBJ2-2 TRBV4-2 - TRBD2 TGTGCCAGCAGCCAAGCGGGACTAGCGGGAGGTCGCACCGGGGAGCTGTTTTTT CASSQAGLAGGRTGELFF
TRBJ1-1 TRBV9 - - TGTGCCAGCAGCCCCCTTGTGAACACTGAAGCTTTCTTT CASSPLVNTEAFF
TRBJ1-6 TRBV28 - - TGTGCCAGCAGGGGGGGACTTCCTGATCCCCTCCACTTT CASRGGLPDPLHF
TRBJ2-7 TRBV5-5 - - TGTGCCAGCAGCTTGGGTAGCGGAGACTCCTACGAGCAGTACTTC CASSLGSGDSYEQYF
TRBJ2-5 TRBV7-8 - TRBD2 TGTGCCAGCAGCCCAGGACTAGCGGTTCCCTGGGAAGAGACCCAGTACTTC CASSPGLAVPWEETQYF
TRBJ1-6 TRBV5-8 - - TGTGCCAGCAGTCCCCTCGCAGGGAATAATTCACCCCTCCACTTT CASSPLAGNNSPLHF
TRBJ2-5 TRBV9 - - TGTGCCAGCAGCGTAGATCCCAGTCAGGGCCTACAAGAGACCCAGTACTTC CASSVDPSQGLQETQYF
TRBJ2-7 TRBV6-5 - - TGTGCCAGCAGTTACTCGTATCTCGGGTTCTACGAGCAGTACTTC CASSYSYLGFYEQYF
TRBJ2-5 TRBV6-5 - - TGTGCCAGCAGGCGGGGACGGAACCAAGAGACCCAGTACTTC CASRRGRNQETQYF
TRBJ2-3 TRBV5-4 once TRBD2 TGTGCCAGCAGCCCGGGAGGGGTTGTCACAGATACGCAGTATTTT CASSPGGVVTDTQYF
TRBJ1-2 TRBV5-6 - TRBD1 TGTGCCAGCAGCCCCAGGGGGCATGGCTACACCTTC CASSPRGHGYTF
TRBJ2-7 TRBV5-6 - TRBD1 TGTGCCAGCAGCTCCCTGACAGTATTCGGGACAGGGGTCTCCTACGAGCAGTACTTC CASSSLTVFGTGVSYEQYF
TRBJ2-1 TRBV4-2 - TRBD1 TGTGCCAGCAACACCCGACAGGGCACGGGCAATGAGCAGTTCTTC CASNTRQGTGNEQFF
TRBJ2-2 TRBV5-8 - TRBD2 TGTGCCAGCAGCTTGCGGCCTAGCGGGTGGGGCACCGGGGAGCTGTTTTTT CASSLRPSGWGTGELFF
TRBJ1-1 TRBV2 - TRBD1 TGTGCCAGCAGCCATTCTTCTACCGGGACAGCACGATCAAACACTGAAGCTTTCTTT CASSHSSTGTARSNTEAFF
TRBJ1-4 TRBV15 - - TGTGCCACCAGCAGCAGTTATGAAAAACTGTTTTTT CATSSSYEKLFF
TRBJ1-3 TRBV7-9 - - TGTGCCAGCAGCTTCGCAGGGTCTGGAAACACCATATATTTT CASSFAGSGNTIYF
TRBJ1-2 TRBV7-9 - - TGTGCCAGCAGGGCGGCTACCTCGGACTATGGCTACACCTTC CASRAATSDYGYTF
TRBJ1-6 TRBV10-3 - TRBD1 TGTGCCATCAAGGGGGCCTCAAATTCACCCCTCCACTTT CAIKGASNSPLHF
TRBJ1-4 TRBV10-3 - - TGTGCCATCAGCCCAGGGGATCTTAGTGAAAAACTGTTTTTT CAISPGDLSEKLFF
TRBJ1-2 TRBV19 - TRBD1 TGTGCCACCTCCGGCGCCAGGGGGGACTTCTATGGCTACACCTTC CATSGARGDFYGYTF
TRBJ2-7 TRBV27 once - TGTGCCAGCAGTTTAGGGGTACAGGCGTACGAGCAGTACTTC CASSLGVQAYEQYF
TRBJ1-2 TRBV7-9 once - TGTGCCAGCAGCCCAGGGCAGGCCGGGTGGTATGGCTACACCTTC CASSPGQAGWYGYTF
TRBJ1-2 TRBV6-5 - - TGTGCCAGCAGGATCATACAGGGAGCTAACTATGGCTACACCTTC CASRIIQGANYGYTF
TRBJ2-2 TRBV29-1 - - TGCAGCGTTGAAGATAAAGACGGGTTGAACACCGGGGAGCTGTTTTTT CSVEDKDGLNTGELFF
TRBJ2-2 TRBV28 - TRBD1 TGTGCCAGCAGTCTGACAGGGGCCAACACCGGGGAGCTGTTTTTT CASSLTGANTGELFF
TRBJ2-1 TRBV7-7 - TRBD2 TGTGCCAGCAGCCCCGCTAGCGGGGGGTACAATGAGCAGTTCTTC CASSPASGGYNEQFF
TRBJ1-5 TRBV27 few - TGTGCCAGCAGTTTAACCGGAGATAGCAATCAGCCCCAGCATTTT CASSLTGDSNQPQHF
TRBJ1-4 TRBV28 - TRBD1 TGTGCCAGCAGTTTAAGGGGGACAGGGGGCTTTCAAAAACTGTTTTTT CASSLRGTGGFQKLFF
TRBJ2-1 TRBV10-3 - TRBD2 TGTGCCATCACCAACCGGACTAGCGGGGGGAGTCCGGGAAATGAGCAGTTCTTC CAITNRTSGGSPGNEQFF
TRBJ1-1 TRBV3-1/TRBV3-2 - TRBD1 TGTGCCAGCAGCCAAGAGGGACAGGGTGTCACTGAAGCTTTCTTT CASSQEGQGVTEAFF
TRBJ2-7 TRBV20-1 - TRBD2 TGCAGTGCTAGTACAACTAGCGGATCCTACGAGCAGTACTTC CSASTTSGSYEQYF
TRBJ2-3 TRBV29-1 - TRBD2 TGCAGCGTTGCTGGACTAGCGGGAGCAGATACGCAGTATTTT CSVAGLAGADTQYF
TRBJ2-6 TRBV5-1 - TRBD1 TGCGCCAGCAGGGAGACAGGGGGCGGTGGGGCCAACGTCCTGACTTTC CASRETGGGGANVLTF
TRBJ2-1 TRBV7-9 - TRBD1 TGTGCCAGCAGCCCGGGGACAGGTTCTGTTTATGATGAGCAGTTCTTC CASSPGTGSVYDEQFF
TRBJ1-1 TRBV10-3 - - TGTGCCATCAGACCCGAGGGAGGGGGAATCACTGAAGCTTTCTTT CAIRPEGGGITEAFF
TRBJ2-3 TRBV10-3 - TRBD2 TGTGCCATCAGTGAGGAGGCGGGAGGCACAGATACGCAGTATTTT CAISEEAGGTDTQYF
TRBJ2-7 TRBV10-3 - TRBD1 TGTGCCATCAGTCCTTCACTAGGCACCGGGACAGGGTCGTACGAGCAGTACTTC CAISPSLGTGTGSYEQYF
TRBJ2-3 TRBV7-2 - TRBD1 TGTGCCAGCAGCTCCCCCCGACAGGGTAGCACAGATACGCAGTATTTT CASSSPRQGSTDTQYF
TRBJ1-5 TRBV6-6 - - TGTGCCAGCACCGAAGGGCAGCGGGACAATCAGCCCCAGCATTTT CASTEGQRDNQPQHF
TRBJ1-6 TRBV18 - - TGTGCCAGCTCACCATACAGCGGAAACGACAATAATTCACCCCTCCACTTT CASSPYSGNDNNSPLHF
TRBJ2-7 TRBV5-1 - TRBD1 TGCGCCAGCAGCCACGACAGGGCCTCCTACGAGCAGTACTTC CASSHDRASYEQYF
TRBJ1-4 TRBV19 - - TGTGCCAGTAGTATAGCGGCGGGTGAAAAACTGTTTTTT CASSIAAGEKLFF
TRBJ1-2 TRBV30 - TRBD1 TGTGCCTGGAGTCGACAGGGGTTCTATGGCTACACCTTC CAWSRQGFYGYTF
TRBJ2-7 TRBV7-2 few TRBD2 TGTGCCAGCAGCTTAGCGGCTAGCGGCTCCTACGAGCAGTACTTC CASSLAASGSYEQYF
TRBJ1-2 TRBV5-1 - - TGCGCCAGCAGCTTCCTGGGTACGGGCTATGGCTACACCTTC CASSFLGTGYGYTF
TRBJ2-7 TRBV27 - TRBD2 TGTGCCAGCAGTTTATTGACTAGCGGGGGGGCCTACGAGCAGTACTTC CASSLLTSGGAYEQYF
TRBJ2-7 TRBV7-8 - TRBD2 TGTGCCAGCAGCTTACCTCCAAGACTAGCGGTATACTACGAGCAGTACTTC CASSLPPRLAVYYEQYF
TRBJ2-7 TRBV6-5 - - TGTGCCAGCAGTTACTCGCGGGTCTACGAGCAGTACTTC CASSYSRVYEQYF
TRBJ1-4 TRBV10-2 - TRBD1 TGCGCCAGCAGCGACGCACAGGGGCACCCTTCTAATGAAAAACTGTTTTTT CASSDAQGHPSNEKLFF